This entry features one T cell receptor beta chain sequence. The record originates from a study of CD8 T cells in Susac syndrome. A quantity of roughly 0.5 to 1 ug RNA underwent reverse transcription using random hexamers. Amplification of TCR beta CDR3 spanned 54 Vbeta and 13 Jbeta via immunoSEQ multiplex PCR. TCRdb used MiXCR to reprocess the immunoSEQ multiplex PCR reads, holding one entry per CDR3 protein. This sample has more than 95,000 distinct CDR3 sequences, with 80% to 95% found just once. CDR3 size: 16 residues. Germline V gene lookup returns CDR1 LNHDA and CDR2 SQIVND (reference sequence). V lost 9 bases and J lost 8, with 28 bases in between.

V and J are TRBV19 and TRBJ1-1; possibly TRBD1 for D (6 bases). The sample consisted of CD8+ T cells from PBMCs. The origin of this receptor is a human donor with multiple sclerosis. CDR3 nucleotide sequence: TGTGCCAGCGGGCTGACCTCGGTGTCAGGGGCTGGGGAAGCTTTCTTT. This codes for CASGLTSVSGAGEAFF. The complete variable domain, with remaining parts taken from reference TRBV19 and TRBJ1-1, reads DGGITQSPKYLFRKEGQNVTLSCEQNLNHDAMYWYRQDPGQGLRLIYYSQIVNDFQKGDIAEGYSVSREKKESFPLTVTSAQKNPTAFYLCASGLTSVSGAGEAFFGQGTRLTVV.